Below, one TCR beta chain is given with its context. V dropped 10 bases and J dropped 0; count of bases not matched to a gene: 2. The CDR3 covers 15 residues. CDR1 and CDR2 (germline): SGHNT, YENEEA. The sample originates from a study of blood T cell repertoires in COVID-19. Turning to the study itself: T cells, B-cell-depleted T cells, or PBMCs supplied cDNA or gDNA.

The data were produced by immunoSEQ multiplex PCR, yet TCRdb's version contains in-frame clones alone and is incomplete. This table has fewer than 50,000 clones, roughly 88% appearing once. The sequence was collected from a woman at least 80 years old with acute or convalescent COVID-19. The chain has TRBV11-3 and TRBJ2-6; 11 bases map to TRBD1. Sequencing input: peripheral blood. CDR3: CATGTGGSGANVLTF. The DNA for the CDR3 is TGTGCCACCGGGACAGGGGGCTCTGGGGCCAACGTCCTGACTTTC.